A selection of T cell receptor beta chains follows, all from one sample in a study of T cell repertoires in cytomegalovirus infection. TCRdb recomputed calls from the reads with MiXCR, one row per CDR3 protein. The sample yields under 200,000 distinct CDR3 sequences, under 20% seen once. Material for sequencing was CD8+ T cells from PBMCs. The receptors were sampled from a human donor in good health (CMV status not recorded). Some clones in this sample may be carry-over from other donors' samples. Both conserved end residues are part of each CDR3. Each record gives: D gene, clone size, J gene, V gene, CDR3 DNA, CDR3 protein. A D gene is named only where the DNA matches it firmly. The size entry is marked missing in some rows and otherwise reads once, few, many or a size class.

NA,NA,TRBJ2-7,TRBV11-2,TGTGCCAGCAGCTTAGGTCCCGGAACAAGAGAGCAGTACTTC,CASSLGPGTREQYF
NA,few,TRBJ2-5,TRBV20-1,TGCAGTGCTAGAGATCCGGGCAGTCAACTAGAGACCCAGTACTTC,CSARDPGSQLETQYF
NA,NA,TRBJ1-6,TRBV7-8,TGTGCCAGCAGCTTCAGGGCGGAACCAAATTCACCCCTCCACTTT,CASSFRAEPNSPLHF
NA,few,TRBJ2-3,TRBV27,TGTGCCAGCAGCACGCACGACGGAGGCGGCGACAGCTATGCAGATACGCAGTATTTT,CASSTHDGGGDSYADTQYF
NA,NA,TRBJ2-7,TRBV7-6,TGTGCCAGCAGCCCTGCACAGGGCAGAGACTACGAGCAGTACTTC,CASSPAQGRDYEQYF
TRBD1,NA,TRBJ2-4,TRBV7-4,TGTGCCAGCGCCGGTGGCAGGGGGCTTAAGAACATTCAGTACTTC,CASAGGRGLKNIQYF
TRBD2,NA,TRBJ2-7,TRBV7-2,TGTGCCAGCAGCTCCCAAGGTCCAAGCGGGGGCGAGCAGTACTTC,CASSSQGPSGGEQYF
NA,NA,TRBJ2-2,TRBV15,TGTGCCACCAGCAGAGATTACGGTGGAGGGCCTCCGGGTATGACCGGGGAGCTGTTTTTT,CATSRDYGGGPPGMTGELFF
NA,NA,TRBJ1-5,TRBV6-2/TRBV6-3,TGTGCCAGCAGTTATGGTCTCAGCGGCAATCAGCCCCAGCATTTT,CASSYGLSGNQPQHF
NA,NA,TRBJ2-7,TRBV7-6,TGTGCCAGCGCGTCTTCCGAAGGGGCCGAGCAGTACTTC,CASASSEGAEQYF
NA,few,TRBJ2-4,TRBV15,TGTGCCACCAGCAGAGATCGTAGCCGGGGCAACATTCAGTACTTC,CATSRDRSRGNIQYF
NA,NA,TRBJ2-7,TRBV10-3,TGTGCCATCAGTACCTCCCGAAGAGAGCAGTACTTC,CAISTSRREQYF
NA,NA,TRBJ2-6,TRBV11-2,TGTGCCAGCAGCGCCCTTAAGTTCTCTGGGGCCAACGTCCTGACTTTC,CASSALKFSGANVLTF
TRBD1,many,TRBJ2-7,TRBV7-2,TGTGCCAGCAGCTGGGCCGGGACAGGGCTCTACGAGCAGTACTTC,CASSWAGTGLYEQYF
NA,NA,TRBJ2-6,TRBV11-2,TGTGCCAGCAGCACTGGGGGGATTGGGGCCAACGTCCTGACTTTC,CASSTGGIGANVLTF
TRBD1,few,TRBJ2-1,TRBV7-2,TGTGCCAGCAGCCCCGAGACCCTTCTGGACAGGAGGACCTACAATGAGCAGTTCTTC,CASSPETLLDRRTYNEQFF
NA,few,TRBJ1-2,TRBV6-6,TGTGCCAGCAGTCTCCGGGACCTTCCTCTCTATGGCTACACCTTC,CASSLRDLPLYGYTF
NA,NA,TRBJ1-1,TRBV6-2/TRBV6-3,TGTGCCCGCAGTTACTCGATTCAGCTTACTATGGGAGCTTTCTTT,CARSYSIQLTMGAFF
NA,once,TRBJ1-3,TRBV14,TGTGCCAGCAGCCAAGTTGGAAACACCATATATTTT,CASSQVGNTIYF
NA,NA,TRBJ2-7,TRBV7-9,TGTGCCAGCAGCGCCTCGGGCTCCTACGAGCAGTACTTC,CASSASGSYEQYF
TRBD2,few,TRBJ2-4,TRBV7-9,TGTGCCAGCAGCTTAGCGCGGGGGGCCTTAAACATTCAGTACTTC,CASSLARGALNIQYF
NA,few,TRBJ2-7,TRBV6-4,TGTGCCAGCAGTGCCGTCCAGGGTTCCCACGAGCAGTACTTC,CASSAVQGSHEQYF
NA,NA,TRBJ1-2,TRBV7-2,TGTGCCAGCAGCTGGGACCGGCAGGGAGTCTATGGCTACACCTTC,CASSWDRQGVYGYTF
TRBD2,few,TRBJ2-1,TRBV20-1,TGCAGTGCTACCGGGAGGAGCAGCTCCTACAATGAGCAGTTCTTC,CSATGRSSSYNEQFF
NA,few,TRBJ2-1,TRBV24-1,TGTGCCACCAGTGACCTCTCGATTTCTAACAATGAGCAGTTCTTC,CATSDLSISNNEQFF
NA,few,TRBJ2-7,TRBV10-3,TGTGCCATCAGGGGGTTGTCCTACGAGCAGTACTTC,CAIRGLSYEQYF
NA,NA,TRBJ2-7,TRBV29-1,TGCAGCGTGGAAAACTCAGGGATCTCCTACGAGCAGTACTTC,CSVENSGISYEQYF
NA,NA,TRBJ2-7,TRBV6-8,TGTGCCAGCAGTCCCGTCGACACCACCTACGAGCAGTACTTC,CASSPVDTTYEQYF
TRBD1,many,TRBJ1-5,TRBV7-2,TGTGCCAGCAGCTTGAACGGTCTGGACAGGGTTGATCAGCCCCAGCATTTT,CASSLNGLDRVDQPQHF
NA,few,TRBJ2-7,TRBV20-1,TGCAGTGCTAGAGATCGTACGGCCCCCTCCTACGAGCAGTACTTC,CSARDRTAPSYEQYF
NA,few,TRBJ2-5,TRBV7-2,TGTGCCAGCAGCTTAGCGCTTCGGAGTGGTACCAGTGAGACCCAGTACTTC,CASSLALRSGTSETQYF
NA,many,TRBJ2-7,TRBV12-3/TRBV12-4,TGTGCCAGCAGTTTGGTCGGACCCTACGAGCAGTACTTC,CASSLVGPYEQYF
TRBD1,few,TRBJ2-5,TRBV24-1,TGTGCCACCAGTGAACCTGGACAGGGTGAGGCTCGGGAGACCCAGTACTTC,CATSEPGQGEARETQYF
TRBD1,many,TRBJ1-5,TRBV7-2,TGTGCCAGCAGCTTAGTAAGGACAGGGACGCATCAGCCCCAGCATTTT,CASSLVRTGTHQPQHF
TRBD1,many,TRBJ1-1,TRBV7-2,TGTGCCAGCAGCACTCAGCAAGACAGGGGGCGAGCTTTCTTT,CASSTQQDRGRAFF
NA,many,TRBJ1-1,TRBV7-2,TGTGCCAGCAGCTTACCCGGCACTGAAGCTTTCTTT,CASSLPGTEAFF
TRBD1,few,TRBJ1-5,TRBV2,TGTGCCAGCAGACTGTCCGGGACAGGGGGTCAGCCCCAGCATTTT,CASRLSGTGGQPQHF
TRBD1,NA,TRBJ1-1,TRBV9,TGTGCCAGCAGCGTCCATGGGACAGATGGGGCTGAAGCTTTCTTT,CASSVHGTDGAEAFF
TRBD1,NA,TRBJ1-1,TRBV30,TGTGCCTGGAGTTCGGACAGGGGGAGGTCTGAAGCTTTCTTT,CAWSSDRGRSEAFF
NA,NA,TRBJ2-7,TRBV7-2,TGTGCCAGCAGCATTAGCGCCGCCTACGAGCAGTACTTC,CASSISAAYEQYF
NA,few,TRBJ1-4,TRBV4-3,TGCGCCAGCAGCCAAGGGGGGGCCTCGGGGGAAAAACTGTTTTTT,CASSQGGASGEKLFF
TRBD2,NA,TRBJ2-3,TRBV7-6,TGTGCCAGCAGCTTACAGACTAGCTGGGGCACAGATACGCAGTATTTT,CASSLQTSWGTDTQYF
NA,NA,TRBJ2-7,TRBV7-6,TGTGCCAGTACGGACCAACGACGGAGTGAGAGGTACGAGCAGTACTTC,CASTDQRRSERYEQYF
TRBD1,few,TRBJ2-7,TRBV29-1,TGCAGCGTTGAATGGGGACAGACCTACGAGCAGTACTTC,CSVEWGQTYEQYF
NA,many,TRBJ2-2,TRBV7-2,TGTGCCAGCAGCTTAGAGGTGGGGAGCACCGGGGAGCTGTTTTTT,CASSLEVGSTGELFF
NA,many,TRBJ1-2,TRBV4-2,TGTGCCAGCAGTACTTACTCCAGGGGAATTTCTGGCTACACCTTC,CASSTYSRGISGYTF